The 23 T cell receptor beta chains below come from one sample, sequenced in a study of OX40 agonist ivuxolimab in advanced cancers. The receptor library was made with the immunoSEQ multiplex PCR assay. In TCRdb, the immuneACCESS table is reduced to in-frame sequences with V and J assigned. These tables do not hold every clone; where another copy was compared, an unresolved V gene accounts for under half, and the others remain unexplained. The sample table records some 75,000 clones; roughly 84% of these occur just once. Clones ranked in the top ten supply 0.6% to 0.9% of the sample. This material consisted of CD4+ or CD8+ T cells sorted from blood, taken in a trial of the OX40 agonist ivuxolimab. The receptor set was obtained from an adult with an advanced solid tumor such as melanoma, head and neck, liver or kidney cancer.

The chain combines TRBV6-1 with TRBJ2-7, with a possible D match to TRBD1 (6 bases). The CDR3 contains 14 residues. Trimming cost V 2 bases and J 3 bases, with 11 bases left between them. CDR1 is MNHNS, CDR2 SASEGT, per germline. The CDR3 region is CASSEMGQIYEQYF. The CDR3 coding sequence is TGTGCCAGCAGTGAAATGGGACAAATCTACGAGCAGTACTTC.

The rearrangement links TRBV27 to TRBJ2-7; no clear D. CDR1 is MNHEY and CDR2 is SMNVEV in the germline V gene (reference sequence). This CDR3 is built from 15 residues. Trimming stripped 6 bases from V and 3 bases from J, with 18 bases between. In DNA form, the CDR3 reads TGTGCCAGCAGAACTCGACTGAACAACCTCTACGAGCAGTACTTC. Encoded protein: CASRTRLNNLYEQYF.

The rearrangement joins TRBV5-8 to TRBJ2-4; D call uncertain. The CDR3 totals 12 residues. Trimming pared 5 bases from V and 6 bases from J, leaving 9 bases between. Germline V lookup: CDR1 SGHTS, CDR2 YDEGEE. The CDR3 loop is CASRLSGNIQYF. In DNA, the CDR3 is TGTGCCAGCAGGCTAAGTGGAAACATTCAGTACTTC.

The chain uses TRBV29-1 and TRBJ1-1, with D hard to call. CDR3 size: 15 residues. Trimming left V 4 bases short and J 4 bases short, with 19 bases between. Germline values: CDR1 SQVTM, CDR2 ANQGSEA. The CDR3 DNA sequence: TGCAGCGTTGCGGCAGGAATATTATCAGGCACTGAAGCTTTCTTT. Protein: CSVAAGILSGTEAFF.

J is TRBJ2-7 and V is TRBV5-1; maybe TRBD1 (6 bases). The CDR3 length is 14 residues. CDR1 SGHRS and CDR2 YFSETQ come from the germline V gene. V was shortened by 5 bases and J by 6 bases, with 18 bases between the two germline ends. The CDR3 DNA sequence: TGCGCCAGCAGTTACGGACAGCCCCAGCCCGAGCAGTACTTC. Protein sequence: CASSYGQPQPEQYF.

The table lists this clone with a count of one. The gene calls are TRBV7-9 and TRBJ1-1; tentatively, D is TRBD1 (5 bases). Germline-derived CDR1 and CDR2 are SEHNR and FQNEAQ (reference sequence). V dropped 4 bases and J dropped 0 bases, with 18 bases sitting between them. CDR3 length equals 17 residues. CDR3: CASSSSLRGLMNTEAFF. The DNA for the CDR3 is TGTGCCAGCAGCTCGTCCCTAAGGGGCTTAATGAACACTGAAGCTTTCTTT.

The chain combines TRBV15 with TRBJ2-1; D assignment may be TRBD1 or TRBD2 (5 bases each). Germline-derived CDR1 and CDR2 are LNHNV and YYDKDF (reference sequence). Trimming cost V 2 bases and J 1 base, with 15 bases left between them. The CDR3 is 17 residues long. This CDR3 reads CATSRHRGLESYNEQFF. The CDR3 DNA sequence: TGTGCCACCAGCAGACACCGGGGCCTAGAGTCCTACAATGAGCAGTTCTTC.

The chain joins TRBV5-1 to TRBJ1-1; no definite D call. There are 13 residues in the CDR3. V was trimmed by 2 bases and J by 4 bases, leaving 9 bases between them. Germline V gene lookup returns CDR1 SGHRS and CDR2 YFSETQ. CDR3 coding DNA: TGCGCCAGCAGCTTTGACCTAGGCACTGAAGCTTTCTTT. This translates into CASSFDLGTEAFF.

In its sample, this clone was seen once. CDR3: CSVSERVPYEQYF. The CDR3 DNA is TGCAGCGTGTCGGAGCGGGTCCCCTACGAGCAGTACTTC. The chain couples TRBV29-1 to TRBJ2-7, with D possibly TRBD2 on 6 matching bases. Germline V gives CDR1 SQVTM, CDR2 ANQGSEA. V shed 6 bases and J shed 2 bases, with 14 bases lying between them. The CDR3 consists of 13 residues.

CDR3 residues: CASSLRQGYNEKLFF. The CDR3 nucleotides read TGTGCCAGCAGTCTCAGACAGGGCTATAATGAAAAACTGTTTTTT. The chain recombines TRBV6-1 with TRBJ1-4; the match to TRBD1 covers 7 bases. Germline V gene lookup returns CDR1 MNHNS and CDR2 SASEGT. The CDR3 covers 15 residues. The ends lost 5 bases at V and 4 bases at J; junction bases unmatched: 7.

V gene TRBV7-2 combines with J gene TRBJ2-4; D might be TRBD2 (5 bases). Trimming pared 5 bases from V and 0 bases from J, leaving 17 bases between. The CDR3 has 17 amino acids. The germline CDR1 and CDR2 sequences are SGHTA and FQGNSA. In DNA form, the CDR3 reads TGTGCCAGCAGCCAAGGAGGTGGGTGGAGAGCCAAAAACATTCAGTACTTC. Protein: CASSQGGGWRAKNIQYF.

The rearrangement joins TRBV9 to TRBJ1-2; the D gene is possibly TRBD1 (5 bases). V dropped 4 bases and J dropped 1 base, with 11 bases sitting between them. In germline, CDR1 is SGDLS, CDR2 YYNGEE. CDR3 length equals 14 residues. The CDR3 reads CASSPAGGNYGYTF. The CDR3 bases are TGTGCCAGCAGCCCCGCCGGGGGTAACTATGGCTACACCTTC.

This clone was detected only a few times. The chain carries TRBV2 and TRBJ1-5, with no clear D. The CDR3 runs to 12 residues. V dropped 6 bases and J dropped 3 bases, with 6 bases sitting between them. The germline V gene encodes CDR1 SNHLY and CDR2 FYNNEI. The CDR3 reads CASSGDNQPQHF. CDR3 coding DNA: TGTGCCAGCAGCGGAGACAATCAGCCCCAGCATTTT.

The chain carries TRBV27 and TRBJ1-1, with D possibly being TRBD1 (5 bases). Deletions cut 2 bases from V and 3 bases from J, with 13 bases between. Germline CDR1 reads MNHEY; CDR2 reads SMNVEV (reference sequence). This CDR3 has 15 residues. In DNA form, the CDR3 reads TGTGCCAGCAGTTTAGTGGGGGGACGGTACACTGAAGCTTTCTTT. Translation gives CASSLVGGRYTEAFF.

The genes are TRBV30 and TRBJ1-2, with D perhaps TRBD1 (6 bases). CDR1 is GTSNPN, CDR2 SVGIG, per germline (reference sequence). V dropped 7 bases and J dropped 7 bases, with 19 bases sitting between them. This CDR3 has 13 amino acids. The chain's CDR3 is CAYLLRGLGGYTF. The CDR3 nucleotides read TGTGCCTACCTATTACGGGGGCTCGGTGGCTACACCTTC.

The CDR3 DNA reads as TGTGCCAGCAGCTTACCGGGGAGGCTAGCCAAAAACATTCAGTACTTC. Protein product: CASSLPGRLAKNIQYF. The chain joins TRBV7-2 to TRBJ2-4, with a weak D call TRBD2 (6 bases). CDR1 and CDR2 from the germline V gene are SGHTA and FQGNSA. This CDR3 region has 16 residues. Trimming took 2 bases from V and 0 from J, leaving 11 bases between them. The entire variable domain, with the rest obtained from reference TRBV7-2 and TRBJ2-4, is as follows: GAGVSQSPSNKVTEKGKDVELRCDPISGHTALYWYRQSLGQGLEFLIYFQGNSAPDKSGLPSDRFSAERTGGSVSTLTIQRTQQEDSAVYLCASSLPGRLAKNIQYFGAGTRLSVL.

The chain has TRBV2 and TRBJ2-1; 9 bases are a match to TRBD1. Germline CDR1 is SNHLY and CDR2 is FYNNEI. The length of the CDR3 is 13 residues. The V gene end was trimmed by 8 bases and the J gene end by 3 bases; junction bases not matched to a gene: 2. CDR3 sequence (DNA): TGTGCCAGCGAGACAGGGGGCTACAATGAGCAGTTCTTC. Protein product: CASETGGYNEQFF.

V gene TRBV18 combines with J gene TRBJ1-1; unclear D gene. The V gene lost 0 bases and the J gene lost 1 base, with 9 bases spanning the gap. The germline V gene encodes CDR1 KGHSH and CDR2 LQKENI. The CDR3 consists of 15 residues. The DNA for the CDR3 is TGTGCCAGCTCACCACCGACGATAGCGAACACTGAAGCTTTCTTT. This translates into CASSPPTIANTEAFF. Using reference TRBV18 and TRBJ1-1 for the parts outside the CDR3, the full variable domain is NAGVMQNPRHLVRRRGQEARLRCSPMKGHSHVYWYRQLPEEGLKFMVYLQKENIIDESGMPKERFSAEFPKEGPSILRIQQVVRGDSAAYFCASSPPTIANTEAFFGQGTRLTVV.

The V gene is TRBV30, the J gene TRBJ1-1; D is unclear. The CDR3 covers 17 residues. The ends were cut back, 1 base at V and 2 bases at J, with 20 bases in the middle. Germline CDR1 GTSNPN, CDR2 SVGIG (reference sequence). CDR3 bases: TGTGCCTGGAGTGAAAAGGCACTAGGGCGAAGAAACACTGAAGCTTTCTTT. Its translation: CAWSEKALGRRNTEAFF.

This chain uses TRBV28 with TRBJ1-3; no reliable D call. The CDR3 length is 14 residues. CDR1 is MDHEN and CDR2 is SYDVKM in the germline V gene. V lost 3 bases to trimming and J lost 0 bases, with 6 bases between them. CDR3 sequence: CASSLDFSGNTIYF. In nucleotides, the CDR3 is TGTGCCAGCAGTTTGGATTTCTCTGGAAACACCATATATTTT. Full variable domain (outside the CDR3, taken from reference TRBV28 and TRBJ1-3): DVKVTQSSRYLVKRTGEKVFLECVQDMDHENMFWYRQDPGLGLRLIYFSYDVKMKEKGDIPEGYSVSREKKERFSLILESASTNQTSMYLCASSLDFSGNTIYFGEGSWLTVV.

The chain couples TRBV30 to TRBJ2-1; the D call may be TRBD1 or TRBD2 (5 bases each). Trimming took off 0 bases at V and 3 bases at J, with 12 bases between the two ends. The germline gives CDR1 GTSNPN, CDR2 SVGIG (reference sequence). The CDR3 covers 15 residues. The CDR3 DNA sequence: TGTGCCTGGAGTGTACAGCTGGGGGTCTACAATGAGCAGTTCTTC. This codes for CAWSVQLGVYNEQFF.

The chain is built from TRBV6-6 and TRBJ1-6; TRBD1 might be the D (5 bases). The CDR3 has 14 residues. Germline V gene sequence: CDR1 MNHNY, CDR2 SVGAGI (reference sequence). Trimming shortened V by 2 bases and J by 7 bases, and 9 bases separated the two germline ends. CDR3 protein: CASSYGAENSPLHF. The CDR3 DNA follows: TGTGCCAGCAGTTACGGGGCAGAAAATTCACCCCTCCACTTT.

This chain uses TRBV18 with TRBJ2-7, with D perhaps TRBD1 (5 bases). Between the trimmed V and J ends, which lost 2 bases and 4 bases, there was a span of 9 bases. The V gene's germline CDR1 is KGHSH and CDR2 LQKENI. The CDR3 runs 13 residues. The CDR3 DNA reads TGTGCCAGCTCACCAATAGGGGTTTACGAGCAGTACTTC. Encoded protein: CASSPIGVYEQYF.